Below, 21 T cell receptor beta chains from the same sample are listed, as sequenced in a study of post-analysis software for immune sequencing data. Findings of the study overall: Included in a set of five TRBV segments more frequent in patients than controls were TRBV5-6, TRBV5-1 and TRBV20-1.

The authors incorporated unique molecular identifiers into the TCR beta cDNA libraries. TCRdb reanalysed the PCR reads using MiXCR and keeps one entry per CDR3 protein. This table has some 800,000 distinct CDR3 sequences, around 46% appearing once. No antigen has been identified for these receptors. Sequencing input: blood. All receptors come from a girl aged 5-17 years with multiple sclerosis.

This chain uses TRBV9 with TRBJ1-4; 7 nucleotides match TRBD1. Germline lookup yields CDR1 SGDLS and CDR2 YYNGEE. The CDR3 consists of 15 residues. J lost 6 bases, V lost 4 bases, and 9 bases had no gene match. The CDR3 nucleotides read TGTGCCAGCAGCACTGGACAGGATCTCTATGAAAAACTGTTTTTT. Its translation is CASSTGQDLYEKLFF.

CDR3 DNA: TGTGCCAGCATGAGGGCTCTTGGGGGCGATGAGCAGTTCTTC. It is translated as CASMRALGGDEQFF. The chain links TRBV28 to TRBJ2-1; possible D gene TRBD1, 6 bases. Germline V gene data show CDR1 as MDHEN and CDR2 as SYDVKM. The CDR3 runs 14 residues. V lost 7 bases to trimming and J lost 8 bases, with 18 bases between them.

The chain links TRBV12-3 or TRBV12-4 to TRBJ2-1, with 10 bases that match TRBD2. This CDR3 contains 18 residues. V was pared by 3 bases and J by 8 bases, with 16 bases of the junction left unmatched. CDR3 region: CASSFGVVASGRTDEQFF. DNA for the CDR3: TGTGCCAGCAGTTTTGGGGTGGTCGCTAGCGGGAGAACCGATGAGCAGTTCTTC.

This clonotype appeared a few times. This sequence joins TRBV20-1 and TRBJ1-5; TRBD1 is a possible D gene (5 bases). Per the germline V gene, CDR1 is DFQATT and CDR2 is SNEGSKA (reference sequence). The CDR3 extends over 16 amino acids. Trimming stripped 2 bases from V and 2 bases from J, with 16 bases between. CDR3 residues: CSARPPGGRGNQPQHF. For the CDR3, the DNA is TGCAGTGCTAGACCCCCGGGGGGGAGGGGCAATCAGCCCCAGCATTTT.

V and J are TRBV3-1 and TRBJ2-1; 12 bases are a match to TRBD2. This CDR3 has 19 residues. The V and J ends lost 1 base and 0 bases, in that order; junction bases with no gene match: 7. Germline CDR1 is LGHDT and CDR2 is YNNKEL (reference sequence). CDR3 coding DNA: TGTGCCAGCAGCCAAGTTCTAGCGGGAGGGGGGAGCTCCTACAATGAGCAGTTCTTC. Translated, it gives CASSQVLAGGGSSYNEQFF.

The J gene is TRBJ2-7, the V gene TRBV6-5, with 14 bases aligning to TRBD2. V lost 5 bases to trimming and J lost 5 bases; unmatched junction nucleotides: 5. The CDR3 covers 15 residues. Germline V gene sequence: CDR1 MNHEY, CDR2 SVGAGI. The CDR3 spells CASSVTSGRVNEQYF. The CDR3 bases are TGTGCCAGCAGTGTGACTAGCGGGAGGGTCAACGAGCAGTACTTC.

The chain is built from TRBV7-2 and TRBJ2-2; 7 bases match TRBD2. The CDR3 runs 18 residues. V lost 5 bases and J lost 4; bases outside the gene matches: 16. Germline CDR1 is SGHTA and CDR2 is FQGNSA. CDR3 protein: CASSPPLGLADLTGELFF. As DNA, the CDR3 is TGTGCCAGCAGCCCCCCCCTGGGGCTAGCGGACCTCACCGGGGAGCTGTTTTTT.

V gene TRBV4-3 combines with J gene TRBJ1-2; TRBD1 might be the D (5 bases). Per germline, CDR1 LGHNA and CDR2 YSLEER. Trimming cost V 1 base and J 7 bases, with 13 bases left between them. The length of the CDR3 is 14 residues. CDR3 sequence: CASSQVRARGGYTF. The CDR3 coding sequence is TGCGCCAGCAGCCAAGTTAGGGCTAGGGGTGGCTACACCTTC.

This chain joins TRBV7-9 and TRBJ2-7, with D tentatively TRBD2 (5 bases). This CDR3 comprises 16 residues. Germline CDR1 is SEHNR and CDR2 is FQNEAQ (reference sequence). Trimming took 4 bases from V and 0 from J, leaving 16 bases between them. CDR3 in DNA: TGTGCCAGCAGCTCCTCGGCGCGGCGGGCCTCCTACGAGCAGTACTTC. Translated: CASSSSARRASYEQYF.

The chain carries TRBV20-1 and TRBJ2-7, with 10 positions matching TRBD2. The CDR3 has 16 residues. J was trimmed by 2 bases and V by 5 bases; bases with no gene match: 12. Germline lookup yields CDR1 DFQATT and CDR2 SNEGSKA (reference sequence). CDR3 residues: CSASWGSGTSAYEQYF. CDR3 sequence (DNA): TGCAGTGCTTCGTGGGGTTCCGGGACTAGCGCCTACGAGCAGTACTTC.

This chain joins TRBV12-5 and TRBJ2-1, with D perhaps matching TRBD1 or TRBD2 (5 bases each). Looked up from germline, CDR1 is LGHNT and CDR2 is FRNRAP. The CDR3 is made up of 11 amino acids. Trimming removed 6 bases from V and 10 bases from J, with 10 bases in between. The CDR3: CASGRRGEQFF. The CDR3 bases are TGTGCTAGTGGCCGCCGGGGCGAGCAGTTCTTC.

V is TRBV4-2 and J is TRBJ2-7; TRBD2 matches at 10 bases. V lost 0 bases, J lost 0 bases, and 5 bases stayed unmatched. The germline CDR1 and CDR2 sequences are LGHNA and YNFKEQ. CDR3 length: 17 amino acids. CDR3 DNA: TGTGCCAGCAGCCAAGAAGGCGGGACTAGCGACTCCTACGAGCAGTACTTC. This encodes CASSQEGGTSDSYEQYF.

This chain's CDR3 is CASSSSGQGWEQYF. The CDR3 DNA is TGCGCCAGCAGCAGCTCGGGACAGGGATGGGAGCAGTACTTC. The chain has TRBV5-1 and TRBJ2-7; 9 bases map to TRBD1. With V trimmed by 4 bases and J by 7 bases, 9 bases remained unmatched. The CDR3 has 14 residues. Germline values: CDR1 SGHRS, CDR2 YFSETQ.

The genes are TRBV7-2 and TRBJ2-1; 8 bases agree with TRBD2. The V segment lost 5 bases and the J segment 7 bases; nucleotides outside the gene matches: 10. The CDR3 loop spans 15 amino acids. Looked up from germline, CDR1 is SGHTA and CDR2 is FQGNSA. The CDR3 protein is CASSPVTREGNEQFF. Written as DNA, the CDR3 is TGTGCCAGCAGCCCTGTGACTCGGGAGGGAAATGAGCAGTTCTTC.

This chain uses TRBV6-1 with TRBJ2-7, with no clear D. The tail of the sequence fits TRBJ2-5 better, so the J call may be wrong. The CDR3 extends over 15 amino acids. Germline-derived CDR1 and CDR2 are MNHNS and SASEGT. The DNA for the CDR3 is TGTGCCAGCAGTGACCCCCCCGACTCCGCGCGGACCCAGTACTTC. Translation gives CASSDPPDSARTQYF.

This clonotype showed up just a few times. The chain carries TRBV6-1 and TRBJ1-5; TRBD1 matches at 7 bases. The CDR3 spans 14 residues. In germline, CDR1 is MNHNS, CDR2 SASEGT. The J segment lost 7 bases and the V segment lost 6 bases, leaving 9 bases of the junction unmatched. CDR3 sequence (DNA): TGTGCCAGCAGGTCCGACAGGGTCGGACAGCCCCAGCATTTT. This translates into CASRSDRVGQPQHF.

In its sample, this clonotype was seen many times. The chain carries TRBV27 and TRBJ2-3, with TRBD2 matching over 9 bases. The V and J ends lost 1 base and 2 bases, in that order; junction bases with no gene match: 13. Germline CDR1 and CDR2: MNHEY and SMNVEV (reference sequence). The CDR3 totals 19 residues. The CDR3 protein is CASSLYGPPSGRNTDTQYF. The CDR3 DNA sequence: TGTGCCAGCAGTTTATATGGACCTCCCAGCGGGAGGAACACAGATACGCAGTATTTT.

The V and J genes are TRBV11-3 and TRBJ2-4; D possibly corresponds to TRBD2 (6 bases). The better agreement between TRBJ2-5 and the DNA end casts doubt on the J call. The CDR3 has 15 amino acids. Germline-derived CDR1 and CDR2 are SGHNT and YENEEA. In DNA, the CDR3 is TGTGCCAGCAGCCCGTCGACTAGTGGGAGGGAGACCCAGTACTTC. This translates into CASSPSTSGRETQYF.

Of note for this clonotype: The junction departs from germline at one end; a sequencing error may be responsible. CDR3 coding DNA: TGTGCCAGCTTACCACTCGGGACTAGCGGGAGAGGAGAGACCCAGTACTTC. Its translation is CASLPLGTSGRGETQYF. The J gene is TRBJ2-5, the V gene TRBV18; TRBD2 matches 14 bases. The CDR3 is 17 amino acids. CDR1 and CDR2 (germline): KGHSH, LQKENI. The full variable domain, rest sourced from reference TRBV18 and TRBJ2-5, is NAGVMQNPRHLVRRRGQEARLRCSPMKGHSHVYWYRQLPEEGLKFMVYLQKENIIDESGMPKERFSAEFPKEGPSILRIQQVVRGDSAAYFCASLPLGTSGRGETQYFGPGTRLLVL.

This clonotype was detected a few times. This chain joins TRBV4-1 and TRBJ2-1, with 9 bases that match TRBD2. V lost 7 bases to trimming and J lost 5 bases; unmatched junction nucleotides: 9. Germline assignment: CDR1 MGHRA and CDR2 YSYEKL. CDR3 length: 15 residues. The CDR3 spells CASTLGQRGDNEQFF. The CDR3 coding sequence is TGCGCCAGCACCCTGGGCCAGCGGGGGGACAATGAGCAGTTCTTC.

The rearrangement links TRBV15 to TRBJ2-5; 7 bases are shared with TRBD2. The CDR3 runs 14 residues. Germline trimming cut 4 bases from V and 1 base from J; bases unmatched to any gene: 3. Germline V gene sequence: CDR1 LNHNV, CDR2 YYDKDF (reference sequence). CDR3 loop: CATSTSGAQETQYF. DNA for the CDR3: TGTGCCACCAGCACGAGCGGGGCCCAAGAGACCCAGTACTTC.